These 14 T cell receptor beta chains were all obtained from the same sample, sequenced in a study of blood T cells in healthy people across ages. Using a J-beta primer mix together with a sample-barcoded 5' primer, a second PCR was run for about 7 to 12 cycles. TCRdb re-called the 5' RACE reads through MiXCR, storing one row per CDR3 protein. The table records over 600,000 distinct CDR3 sequences, roughly 43% of them present only once. Sample: blood. The source is a man at least 80 years old in good health.

V usage is TRBV7-2 and J usage is TRBJ2-7, with 7 bases fitting TRBD1. In germline, CDR1 is SGHTA, CDR2 FQGNSA. Trimming cost V 2 bases and J 3 bases; bases outside gene matches: 4. The CDR3 spans 14 residues. Here the CDR3 DNA reads TGTGCCAGCAGCTTAACGCCAGGGGGCTACGAGCAGTACTTC. This gives the protein CASSLTPGGYEQYF.

The chain has TRBV19 and TRBJ2-3; D may be TRBD1 (6 bases). Germline V lookup: CDR1 LNHDA, CDR2 SQIVND (reference sequence). The CDR3 spans 13 residues. Trimming cost V 5 bases and J 4 bases, with 10 bases left between them. The CDR3 nucleotides are TGTGCCAGTAGTTCACAGGGTCCAGATACGCAGTATTTT. Amino acids: CASSSQGPDTQYF.

The CDR3 sequence: CASSSQDPGTPYNEQYF. CDR3 nucleotide sequence: TGTGCCAGCAGCTCCCAAGACCCCGGGACACCATACAATGAGCAGTACTTC. J is TRBJ2-5 and V is TRBV7-2; the D gene is possibly TRBD1 (6 bases). This CDR3 is 17 amino acids long. V was trimmed by 4 bases and J by 11 bases, leaving 29 bases between them. The germline V gene encodes CDR1 SGHTA and CDR2 FQGNSA.

A few counts support this clonotype. The J gene is TRBJ2-5, the V gene TRBV20-1; 11 bases align to TRBD2. Germline assignment: CDR1 DFQATT and CDR2 SNEGSKA (reference sequence). The CDR3 has 14 amino acids. Unmatched junction bases numbered 4, after V lost 5 bases and J lost 2 bases. This chain's CDR3 is CSAEASGGQETQYF. The CDR3 region has the DNA TGCAGTGCTGAGGCTAGCGGGGGGCAAGAGACCCAGTACTTC.

This clonotype was seen a few times. The gene calls are TRBV7-9 and TRBJ2-5; 9 bases are a match to TRBD2. Germline-derived CDR1 and CDR2 are SEHNR and FQNEAQ (reference sequence). V dropped 1 base and J dropped 5; count of bases not matched to a gene: 5. There are 15 residues in the CDR3. This chain's CDR3 is CASSLVLAGKETQYF. The CDR3 coding sequence is TGTGCCAGCAGCTTAGTGCTAGCGGGAAAGGAGACCCAGTACTTC.

In its sample, this clonotype was seen many times. The CDR3 region is CSVALDRNTYEQYF. The CDR3, as DNA: TGCAGCGTAGCCTTGGACAGGAACACCTACGAGCAGTACTTC. This chain uses TRBV29-1 with TRBJ2-7; TRBD1 matches 7 bases. This CDR3 contains 14 residues. The germline CDR1 and CDR2 sequences are SQVTM and ANQGSEA. V lost 6 bases to trimming and J lost 2 bases; unmatched junction nucleotides: 10.

This clonotype was picked up many times. The chain couples TRBV18 to TRBJ1-5; TRBD1 matches at 9 bases. Germline lookup yields CDR1 KGHSH and CDR2 LQKENI. This CDR3 has 15 amino acids. V lost 3 bases, J lost 7 bases, and 7 bases stayed unmatched. CDR3 bases: TGTGCCAGCTCACCCCAGGGACAGGGACTCCAGCCCCAGCATTTT. Translation: CASSPQGQGLQPQHF.

The chain couples TRBV6-1 to TRBJ2-6; possible D gene TRBD2, 5 bases. The CDR3 extends over 15 amino acids. Germline values: CDR1 MNHNS, CDR2 SASEGT. Trimming took 6 bases from V and 0 from J, leaving 9 bases between them. Written as DNA, the CDR3 is TGTGCCAGCAGCGAAACTAGCTCTGGGGCCAACGTCCTGACTTTC. It yields the protein CASSETSSGANVLTF.

This clonotype occurred a few times. It may be a read error: a sequence one base away is much more abundant. V is TRBV29-1 and J is TRBJ2-7; D ambiguous. Germline assignment: CDR1 SQVTM and CDR2 ANQGSEA. This CDR3 is 11 amino acids long. V gave up 5 bases and J gave up 1 base, with 6 bases separating them. In DNA form, the CDR3 reads TGCAGCGTTAAAGGGTCCTACGAGCAGTACTTC. This encodes CSVKGSYEQYF.

This clonotype was seen only a few times. The chain links TRBV27 to TRBJ2-7; unclear D gene. The CDR3 loop spans 14 amino acids. The V and J ends lost 6 bases and 6 bases respectively, with 18 bases between them. CDR1 MNHEY and CDR2 SMNVEV come from the germline V gene (reference sequence). The CDR3 loop reads CASRDPRRWAEQYF. The DNA for the CDR3 is TGTGCCAGCAGAGACCCACGCAGGTGGGCCGAGCAGTACTTC.

J is TRBJ2-2 and V is TRBV5-5; 7 bases line up with TRBD1. The ends lost 4 bases at V and 4 bases at J; junction bases unmatched: 7. The CDR3 runs to 15 residues. The V gene's germline CDR1 is SGHKS and CDR2 YYEKEE (reference sequence). CDR3 sequence: CASSPETGATGELFF. CDR3 nucleotides: TGTGCCAGCAGCCCCGAAACAGGGGCCACCGGGGAGCTGTTTTTT.

The rearrangement links TRBV20-1 to TRBJ1-3; 8 bases are a match to TRBD1. V lost 0 bases and J lost 0; bases outside the gene matches: 10. Looked up from germline, CDR1 is DFQATT and CDR2 is SNEGSKA (reference sequence). The CDR3 is 18 residues long. The CDR3 here is CSARDARTGYSSGNTIYF. CDR3 sequence (DNA): TGCAGTGCTAGAGATGCGAGGACAGGGTATTCCTCTGGAAACACCATATATTTT.

The sample holds a few counts of this clonotype. This rearrangement joins TRBV29-1 to TRBJ1-1, with D hard to call. CDR1 and CDR2 from the germline V gene are SQVTM and ANQGSEA. CDR3 length: 13 residues. The CDR3 region is CSVVGGTNTEAFF. CDR3 DNA sequence: TGCAGTGTGGTGGGAGGCACGAACACTGAAGCTTTCTTT. Complete variable domain (other parts from reference TRBV29-1 and TRBJ1-1): SAVISQKPSRDICQRGTSLTIQCQVDSQVTMMFWYRQQPGQSLTLIATANQGSEATYESGFVIDKFPISRPNLTFSTLTVSNMSPEDSSIYLCSVVGGTNTEAFFGQGTRLTVV.

The J gene is TRBJ2-4, the V gene TRBV28; no clear D gene. CDR1 is MDHEN, CDR2 SYDVKM, per germline. With 7 bases removed from V and 0 bases from J, the gap between germline ends came to 7 bases. The CDR3 has 13 amino acids. CDR3 residues: CASNREAKNIQYF. The CDR3 DNA sequence: TGTGCCAGCAATAGGGAAGCCAAAAACATTCAGTACTTC. The complete variable domain, with remaining parts taken from reference TRBV28 and TRBJ2-4, reads DVKVTQSSRYLVKRTGEKVFLECVQDMDHENMFWYRQDPGLGLRLIYFSYDVKMKEKGDIPEGYSVSREKKERFSLILESASTNQTSMYLCASNREAKNIQYFGAGTRLSVL.